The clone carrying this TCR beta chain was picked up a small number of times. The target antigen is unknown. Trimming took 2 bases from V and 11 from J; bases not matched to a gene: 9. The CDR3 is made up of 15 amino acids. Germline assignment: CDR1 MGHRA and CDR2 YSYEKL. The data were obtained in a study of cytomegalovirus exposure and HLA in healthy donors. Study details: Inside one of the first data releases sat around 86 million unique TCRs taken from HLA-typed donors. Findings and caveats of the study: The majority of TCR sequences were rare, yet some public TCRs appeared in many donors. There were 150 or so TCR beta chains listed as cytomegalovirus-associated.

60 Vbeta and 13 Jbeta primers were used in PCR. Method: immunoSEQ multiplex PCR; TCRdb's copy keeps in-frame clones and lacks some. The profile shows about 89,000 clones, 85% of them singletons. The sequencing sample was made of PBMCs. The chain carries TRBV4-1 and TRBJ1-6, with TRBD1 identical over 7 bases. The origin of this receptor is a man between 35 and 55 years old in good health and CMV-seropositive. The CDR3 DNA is TGCGCCAGCAGCCAACCCCGACAGGGTAGGACACCCCTCCACTTT. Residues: CASSQPRQGRTPLHF.